The 30 T cell receptor beta chains presented below share a single source sample, sequenced in a study of blood T cell repertoires in COVID-19. Assay used: immunoSEQ multiplex PCR; TCRdb lists only in-frame clones, some missing. The table includes about 140,000 clones, 65% to 90% detected once. Material: peripheral blood. These receptor sequences come from a man in his fifties with acute or convalescent COVID-19.

The J gene is TRBJ2-4, the V gene TRBV24-1, with TRBD2 identical over 7 bases. This CDR3 has 15 residues. Trimming at V came to 3 bases and at J to 7 bases, leaving 8 bases not matched to a gene. Germline V lookup: CDR1 KGHDR, CDR2 SFDVKD. This CDR3 is CATSDVKAGPNIQYF. For the CDR3, the DNA is TGTGCCACCAGTGATGTCAAAGCGGGACCTAACATTCAGTACTTC.

The V and J genes are TRBV7-9 and TRBJ1-3; no firm D call. Trimming pared 5 bases from V and 11 bases from J, leaving 7 bases between. Germline CDR1 reads SEHNR; CDR2 reads FQNEAQ (reference sequence). The CDR3 length is 10 residues. CDR3: CASSPGPIYF. The CDR3 DNA sequence: TGTGCCAGCAGCCCAGGCCCCATATATTTT.

The chain employs TRBV7-2 and TRBJ1-3; a possible D gene is TRBD1 (6 bases). The V gene lost 4 bases and the J gene lost 0 bases, with 10 bases spanning the gap. The V gene's germline CDR1 is SGHTA and CDR2 FQGNSA. The CDR3 is 15 residues long. The CDR3 reads CASSYRELSGNTIYF. The DNA of the CDR3 is TGTGCCAGCAGCTACAGGGAACTCTCTGGAAACACCATATATTTT.

V is TRBV28 and J is TRBJ1-5; a possible D gene is TRBD1 (5 bases). Germline CDR1 and CDR2: MDHEN and SYDVKM. Trimming removed 11 bases from V and 1 base from J, with 15 bases in between. This CDR3 comprises 14 residues. CDR3 residues: CAGTSPGSNQPQHF. The CDR3 DNA reads as TGTGCCGGAACTTCCCCAGGGAGCAATCAGCCCCAGCATTTT.

The chain has TRBV7-6 and TRBJ2-7; 11 bases match TRBD2. Germline CDR1 and CDR2: SGHVS and FNYEAQ. J lost 2 bases, V lost 5 bases, and 8 bases had no gene match. CDR3 length equals 16 residues. CDR3 nucleotides: TGTGCCAGCAGCATGACTAGCGGGGTAACCCCCTACGAGCAGTACTTC. Translated: CASSMTSGVTPYEQYF.

V is TRBV15 and J is TRBJ2-2, with 10 bases matching TRBD2. Germline V gene sequence: CDR1 LNHNV, CDR2 YYDKDF (reference sequence). J gave up 3 bases and V 3 bases, and 10 bases lay outside the gene matches. CDR3 length equals 18 residues. CDR3 region: CATSSGGLAGDHTGELFF. Written as DNA, the CDR3 is TGTGCCACCAGCAGCGGCGGGCTAGCGGGGGACCACACCGGGGAGCTGTTTTTT.

This rearrangement joins TRBV6-4 to TRBJ2-1; 10 nucleotides line up with TRBD2. The germline gives CDR1 MRHNA, CDR2 SNTAGT. The J segment lost 4 bases and the V segment lost 2 bases, leaving 5 bases of the junction unmatched. The CDR3 extends over 16 amino acids. This CDR3 is CASSDRASGGYNEQFF. The CDR3 DNA reads as TGTGCCAGCAGTGACAGGGCTAGCGGGGGTTACAATGAGCAGTTCTTC.

The chain has TRBV7-9 and TRBJ2-5; 9 nucleotides match TRBD2. The CDR3 totals 16 residues. CDR1 and CDR2 from the germline V gene are SEHNR and FQNEAQ (reference sequence). V lost 2 bases and J lost 1; bases outside the gene matches: 5. Written as DNA, the CDR3 is TGTGCCAGCAGCTTACATAGCGGGGGCACCCAAGAGACCCAGTACTTC. This translates into CASSLHSGGTQETQYF.

The rearrangement joins TRBV7-6 to TRBJ2-7; 9 bases align to TRBD1. CDR3 length: 15 amino acids. Germline-derived CDR1 and CDR2 are SGHVS and FNYEAQ. Trimming at V came to 1 base and at J to 6 bases, leaving 7 bases not matched to a gene. The CDR3 here is CASSLEPGQGFEQYF. DNA for the CDR3: TGTGCCAGCAGCTTAGAGCCGGGACAGGGCTTCGAGCAGTACTTC.

This chain links TRBV11-2 with TRBJ1-4; D gene unclear. V was shortened by 4 bases and J by 0 bases, with 9 bases between the two germline ends. There are 15 residues in the CDR3. Germline V CDR1 and CDR2: SGHAT, FQNNGV. The CDR3 region is CASSSSFATNEKLFF. CDR3 sequence (DNA): TGTGCCAGCAGCTCCTCCTTTGCAACTAATGAAAAACTGTTTTTT.

The rearrangement joins TRBV10-3 to TRBJ2-7, with D tentatively TRBD2 (6 bases). The CDR3 runs 16 residues. Trimming shortened V by 0 bases and J by 4 bases, and 16 bases separated the two germline ends. Germline loops: CDR1 ENHRY, CDR2 SYGVKD. CDR3 sequence (DNA): TGTGCCATCAGTGAGTCCTTACACGGAGGGAGATACGAGCAGTACTTC. Its protein is CAISESLHGGRYEQYF.

V gene TRBV5-8 combines with J gene TRBJ2-4, with D tentatively TRBD1 (6 bases). CDR1 and CDR2 (germline): SGHTS, YDEGEE. This CDR3 spans 15 amino acids. V was clipped by 0 bases and J by 1 base, with 8 bases between them. The CDR3 here is CASSLEGGAKNIQYF. CDR3 coding DNA: TGTGCCAGCAGCTTGGAAGGGGGTGCCAAAAACATTCAGTACTTC. The full variable domain, with the rest looked up from reference TRBV5-8 and TRBJ2-4, is EAGVTQSPTHLIKTRGQQATLRCSPISGHTSVYWYQQALGLGLQFLLWYDEGEERNRGNFPPRFSGRQFPNYSSELNVNALELEDSALYLCASSLEGGAKNIQYFGAGTRLSVL.

V usage is TRBV9 and J usage is TRBJ2-3; weak D call: TRBD2 (6 bases). Per the germline V gene, CDR1 is SGDLS and CDR2 is YYNGEE. The CDR3 has 15 amino acids. Trimming took off 3 bases at V and 2 bases at J, with 13 bases between the two ends. This CDR3 is CASSETSRVTDTQYF. CDR3 nucleotide sequence: TGTGCCAGCAGCGAGACTAGTCGAGTCACAGATACGCAGTATTTT.

The chain has TRBV27 and TRBJ1-3; 8 bases are shared with TRBD1. Germline CDR1 is MNHEY and CDR2 is SMNVEV (reference sequence). The length of the CDR3 is 17 residues. The ends lost 8 bases at V and 2 bases at J; junction bases unmatched: 14. CDR3 protein: CASLLRTGPRPGNTIYF. The DNA of the CDR3 is TGTGCCAGCCTTCTCAGGACAGGGCCTCGTCCTGGAAACACCATATATTTT.

V usage is TRBV27 and J usage is TRBJ1-1; the D gene is possibly TRBD1 (5 bases). Trimming took off 8 bases at V and 1 base at J, with 17 bases between the two ends. The CDR3 length is 15 residues. Germline-derived CDR1 and CDR2 are MNHEY and SMNVEV (reference sequence). The CDR3 protein is CASGDLTDWNTEAFF. CDR3 nucleotides: TGTGCCAGCGGGGACTTGACAGACTGGAACACTGAAGCTTTCTTT.

The V and J genes are TRBV7-9 and TRBJ2-7; TRBD1 agrees at 8 bases. The germline gives CDR1 SEHNR, CDR2 FQNEAQ (reference sequence). V shed 5 bases, J shed 2 bases, and the junction held 5 bases outside the gene matches. This CDR3 has 14 amino acids. The CDR3 reads CASSPSGGPYEQYF. The CDR3 DNA is TGTGCCAGCAGCCCCTCAGGGGGCCCCTACGAGCAGTACTTC.

This clone has a single count. V is TRBV5-4 and J is TRBJ2-3; a possible D gene is TRBD2 (6 bases). The CDR3 covers 14 residues. V was cut by 3 bases and J by 2 bases, with 10 bases left in between. The germline V gene encodes CDR1 SGHNT and CDR2 YYREEE (reference sequence). The CDR3: CASSWAGNTDTQYF. Written as DNA, the CDR3 is TGTGCCAGCAGCTGGGCGGGGAACACAGATACGCAGTATTTT.

This clone was found a few times. The chain is built from TRBV12-3 or TRBV12-4 and TRBJ1-1, with D uncertain. The ends were cut back, 9 bases at V and 4 bases at J, with 12 bases in the middle. The CDR3 extends over 12 amino acids. The CDR3 reads CASRDIGTEAFF. CDR3 in DNA: TGTGCCAGTAGAGATATCGGCACTGAAGCTTTCTTT.

This clone was seen more than once but under ten times. The chain combines TRBV15 with TRBJ1-5; D may be TRBD1 (6 bases). The V and J ends lost 6 bases and 5 bases respectively, with 14 bases between them. CDR1 and CDR2 (germline): LNHNV, YYDKDF (reference sequence). The length of the CDR3 is 14 residues. The CDR3 region is CATSRVTGHQPQHF. The DNA for the CDR3 is TGTGCCACCAGTCGGGTTACAGGGCATCAGCCCCAGCATTTT.

The sample holds one count of this clone. The chain carries TRBV18 and TRBJ2-3, with a weak D call TRBD2 (6 bases). The CDR3 covers 14 residues. The germline gives CDR1 KGHSH, CDR2 LQKENI. V dropped 1 base and J dropped 7 bases, with 12 bases sitting between them. Here the CDR3 DNA reads TGTGCCAGCTCACCACGGAGGGCCGATAATACGCAGTATTTT. It specifies CASSPRRADNTQYF.

The chain joins TRBV24-1 to TRBJ1-5; 9 bases align to TRBD1. Germline CDR1 KGHDR, CDR2 SFDVKD. The ends lost 2 bases at V and 7 bases at J; junction bases unmatched: 8. This CDR3 has 16 residues. CDR3 amino acids: CATSDSGQGKRQPQHF. DNA of the CDR3: TGTGCCACCAGTGATTCCGGACAGGGGAAGCGGCAGCCCCAGCATTTT.

This clone has only a few counts. The chain recombines TRBV7-3 with TRBJ1-1; tentatively, D is TRBD1 (6 bases). The V end lost 0 bases, the J end lost 8 bases, and 19 bases lay between the germline ends. The CDR3 totals 16 residues. Germline-derived CDR1 and CDR2 are SGHTA and FQGTGA. This chain's CDR3 is CASSLTGVTGLGEAFF. The CDR3 DNA follows: TGTGCCAGCAGCTTAACCGGGGTTACAGGGCTGGGGGAAGCTTTCTTT.

V and J are TRBV7-3 and TRBJ2-2; TRBD1 might be the D (5 bases). Germline V CDR1 and CDR2: SGHTA, FQGTGA. This CDR3 is built from 15 residues. Trimming pared 1 base from V and 0 bases from J, leaving 6 bases between. This CDR3 is CASSLNRPNTGELFF. CDR3 in DNA: TGTGCCAGCAGCTTAAACAGGCCGAACACCGGGGAGCTGTTTTTT.

The chain has TRBV30 and TRBJ1-2, with 10 bases identical to TRBD1. CDR1 and CDR2 from the germline V gene are GTSNPN and SVGIG (reference sequence). Trimming at V came to 5 bases and at J to 4 bases, leaving 13 bases not matched to a gene. This CDR3 region has 16 residues. In DNA form, the CDR3 reads TGTGCCTGGGACAGGGGGCCCGCAAAGACTCTCTATGGCTACACCTTC. This codes for CAWDRGPAKTLYGYTF.

This chain connects TRBV19 to TRBJ1-2, with a weak D call TRBD1 (5 bases). Between the trimmed V and J ends, which lost 6 bases and 5 bases, there was a span of 10 bases. The CDR3 spans 12 residues. From germline, CDR1 is LNHDA and CDR2 SQIVND (reference sequence). The CDR3 protein is CASSLQDYGYTF. As DNA, the CDR3 is TGTGCCAGTAGCCTACAGGATTATGGCTACACCTTC.

This chain joins TRBV19 and TRBJ1-5, with unresolved D. The CDR3 length is 15 residues. Germline V gives CDR1 LNHDA, CDR2 SQIVND (reference sequence). V shed 7 bases and J shed 5 bases, with 18 bases lying between them. CDR3 in amino acids: CASTWEGQSDQPQHF. As DNA, the CDR3 is TGTGCCAGTACCTGGGAGGGTCAGTCGGATCAGCCCCAGCATTTT.

The rearrangement joins TRBV10-3 to TRBJ1-1; D is undetermined. V dropped 11 bases and J dropped 3 bases, with 16 bases sitting between them. This CDR3 is built from 13 residues. Looked up from germline, CDR1 is ENHRY and CDR2 is SYGVKD. In nucleotides, the CDR3 is TGTGCCCAAAGCCCAGGTTTAGACACTGAAGCTTTCTTT. Protein: CAQSPGLDTEAFF.

V gene TRBV4-1 combines with J gene TRBJ2-5; D ambiguous. This CDR3 is built from 15 residues. CDR1 and CDR2 from the germline V gene are MGHRA and YSYEKL. V was pared by 4 bases and J by 5 bases, with 17 bases between. In nucleotides, the CDR3 is TGCGCCAGCAGCCTCAACCTAGGCGGAGAGGAGACCCAGTACTTC. Encoded protein: CASSLNLGGEETQYF.

The chain employs TRBV7-2 and TRBJ1-5; a possible D gene is TRBD1 (6 bases). The CDR3 has 14 residues. Trimming removed 5 bases at V and 5 bases at J, with 13 bases between. Germline V gene data show CDR1 as SGHTA and CDR2 as FQGNSA. For the CDR3, the DNA is TGTGCCAGCAGCGATGGACAGAGGCATCAGCCCCAGCATTTT. Translated: CASSDGQRHQPQHF.

This clone occurred a few times. The chain joins TRBV6-6 to TRBJ1-1, with TRBD1 as a possible D gene (6 bases). The V and J ends lost 6 bases and 1 base respectively, with 12 bases between them. Germline V gene sequence: CDR1 MNHNY, CDR2 SVGAGI (reference sequence). This CDR3 region has 14 residues. CDR3 DNA: TGTGCCAGCAGCACGGGACAAACGAACACTGAAGCTTTCTTT. Protein sequence: CASSTGQTNTEAFF.